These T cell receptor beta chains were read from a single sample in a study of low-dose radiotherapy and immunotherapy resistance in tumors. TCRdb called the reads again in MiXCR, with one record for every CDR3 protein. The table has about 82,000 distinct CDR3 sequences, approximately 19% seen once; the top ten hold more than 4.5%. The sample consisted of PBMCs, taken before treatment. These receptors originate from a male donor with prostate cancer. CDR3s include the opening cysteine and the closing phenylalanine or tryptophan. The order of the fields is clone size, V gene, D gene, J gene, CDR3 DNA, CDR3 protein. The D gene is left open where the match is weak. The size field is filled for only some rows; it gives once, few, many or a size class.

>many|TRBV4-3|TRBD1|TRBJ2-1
TGCGCCAGCAGCCCCCGGGACAGTAACAATGAGCAGTTCTTC
CASSPRDSNNEQFF
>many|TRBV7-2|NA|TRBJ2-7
TGTGCCAGCAGCTTGGATAAGGGGCTAACCGTGTCGGACTACGAGCAGTACTTC
CASSLDKGLTVSDYEQYF
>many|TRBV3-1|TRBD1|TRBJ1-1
TGTGCCAGCAGCCTACAGGGGAGATCCACTGAAGCTTTCTTT
CASSLQGRSTEAFF
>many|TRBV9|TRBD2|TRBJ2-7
TGTGCCAGCAGCGTAGTACAGCGGGAGATTTCCTACGAGCAGTACTTC
CASSVVQREISYEQYF
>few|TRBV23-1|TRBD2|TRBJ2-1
TGCGCCAGCAGACTCGATACGGGGGGAACCCCCCAACCGTACAATGAGCAGTTCTTC
CASRLDTGGTPQPYNEQFF
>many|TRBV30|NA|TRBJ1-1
TGTGCCTGGAGCTACAGGACTAACACTGAAGCTTTCTTT
CAWSYRTNTEAFF
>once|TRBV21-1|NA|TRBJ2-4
TGTGCCAGCAGCAAAACCACAGGGGGCTCGGACATTCAGTACTTC
CASSKTTGGSDIQYF
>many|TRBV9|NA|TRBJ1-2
TGTGCCAGCAGCGTATCGGACAGAGCTTACTATGGCTACACCTTC
CASSVSDRAYYGYTF
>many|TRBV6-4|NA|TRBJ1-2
TGTGCCAGCAGTGCCGCAGGGTCCCGGGGCTACACCTTC
CASSAAGSRGYTF
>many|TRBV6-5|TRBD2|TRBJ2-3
TGTGCCAGCAGTTATGCGGGGGGTACAGATACGCAGTATTTT
CASSYAGGTDTQYF
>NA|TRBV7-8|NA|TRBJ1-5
TGTGCCAGCAGCAACGGGGGGGCAGGTAGCAATCAGCCCCAGCATTTT
CASSNGGAGSNQPQHF
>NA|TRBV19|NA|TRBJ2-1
TGTGCCAGCACCCCCTCGCCGGGGACAATCAATGAGCAGTTCTTC
CASTPSPGTINEQFF
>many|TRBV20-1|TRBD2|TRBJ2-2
TGCAGTGCCTCGACTAGCCACGGTGAAGGCACCGGGGAGCTGTTTTTT
CSASTSHGEGTGELFF
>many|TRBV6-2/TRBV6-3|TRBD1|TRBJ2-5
TGTGCCAGCAGTGCGGGACAGGGGGTTCGTCAAGAGACCCAGTACTTC
CASSAGQGVRQETQYF
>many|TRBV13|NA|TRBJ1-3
TGTGCCAGCAGCGGGCAGAACTCTGGAAACACCATATATTTT
CASSGQNSGNTIYF
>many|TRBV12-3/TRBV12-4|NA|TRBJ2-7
TGTGCCAGCAGTCTGACCAGGGGCGAGCAGTACTTC
CASSLTRGEQYF
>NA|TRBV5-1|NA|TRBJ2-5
TGCGCCAGCAGCTTGGCGGGAAGGGAGACCCAGTACTTC
CASSLAGRETQYF
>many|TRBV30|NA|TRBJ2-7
TGTGCCTGGAGTGTACACGGGGCCGAGCAGTACTTC
CAWSVHGAEQYF
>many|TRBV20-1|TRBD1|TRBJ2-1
TGCAGTGCTAGAGATTTCGCAGGGGGCGCCGGTGAGCAGTTCTTC
CSARDFAGGAGEQFF
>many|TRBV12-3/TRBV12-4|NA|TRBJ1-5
TGTGCCAGCAGTACGAATGTAGGCAATCAGCCCCAGCATTTT
CASSTNVGNQPQHF
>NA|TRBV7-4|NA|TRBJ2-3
TGTGCCAGCACTAAGTGGGTATTACGGGACACCGAGGTTACAGATACGCAGTATTTT
CASTKWVLRDTEVTDTQYF
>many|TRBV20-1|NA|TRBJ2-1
TGCAGTGCTAGATTGAGAGGGCTAGAGTGGCAGTTCTTC
CSARLRGLEWQFF
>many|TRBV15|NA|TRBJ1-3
TGTGCCACCAGCAGAGATCCTAACTCTGGAAACACCATATATTTT
CATSRDPNSGNTIYF
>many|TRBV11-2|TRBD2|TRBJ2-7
TGTGCCAGCAGCTTAGAAGCGGGGGGTTTCTCCGAGCAGTACTTC
CASSLEAGGFSEQYF